The clone carrying this T cell receptor beta chain turned up a few times. Antigen specificity is unknown. The data belong to a study of T cell clones after liver transplantation. For the study at large: Samples came pre-transplant, pre-randomization before withdrawal, and post-randomization after withdrawal ended. The study's findings and limits: The donor-reactive repertoire was only partly measurable in a couple of subjects, lacking donor cells.

Using immunoSEQ multiplex PCR, the repertoire was profiled, and TCRdb retains in-frame clones only, with some absent. The table has roughly 100,000 clones, more than 75% seen once. The V and J ends lost 8 bases and 6 bases, in that order; junction bases with no gene match: 5. Per germline, CDR1 MNHNS and CDR2 SASEGT. CDR3 length: 13 residues. The clonotype was recovered from a human donor who received a liver transplant. V usage is TRBV6-1 and J usage is TRBJ2-7; 12 nucleotides align to TRBD1. The sample consisted of CD4+ T cells from blood, taken before liver transplant. CDR3: CASDRDRGLEQYF. CDR3 bases: TGTGCCAGCGACCGGGACAGGGGGCTCGAGCAGTACTTC.